Following are 26 T cell receptor beta chains from one sample sequenced in a study of shared clonotypes between healthy human individuals. TCRdb's table, derived via immunoSEQ multiplex PCR, lists solely in-frame clones and lacks some. The table records around 240,000 clones, over 60% of them present only once. Sequencing was done on a sample of memory CD4+ T cells sorted from blood. Subset indicated: CD45RA-negative fraction. The source of these receptors is a man aged 25-40 years in good health.

This clone showed up just a few times. The chain joins TRBV28 to TRBJ1-2; possibly TRBD1 for D (6 bases). V was clipped by 1 base and J by 5 bases, with 14 bases between them. This CDR3 is built from 15 residues. Germline values: CDR1 MDHEN, CDR2 SYDVKM. The CDR3 nucleotides are TGTGCCAGCAGTTTATCAGGGGCTAACTATTATGGCTACACCTTC. It yields the protein CASSLSGANYYGYTF.

This clone turned up a few times. V is TRBV28 and J is TRBJ2-1, with D tentatively TRBD1 (7 bases). This CDR3 has 15 residues. Trimming cost V 4 bases and J 8 bases, with 18 bases left between them. CDR1 and CDR2 from the germline V gene are MDHEN and SYDVKM. For the CDR3, the DNA is TGTGCCAGCAGTTCGGGAGACAGGGAATTGGATGAGCAGTTCTTC. This encodes CASSSGDRELDEQFF.

The DNA of the CDR3 is TGTGCCAGCACCGCTCTCTCGGCGGAGGCTAGGGAGACCCAGTACTTC. Protein sequence: CASTALSAEARETQYF. The rearrangement joins TRBV28 to TRBJ2-5, with a tentative D call TRBD2 (5 bases). The germline V gene encodes CDR1 MDHEN and CDR2 SYDVKM. This CDR3 is 16 amino acids long. V lost 7 bases, J lost 5 bases, and 23 bases lay in between.

This sequence joins TRBV10-2 and TRBJ2-7, with TRBD2 identical over 10 bases. The CDR3 sequence is 13 residues long. V lost 6 bases and J lost 5; bases outside the gene matches: 4. From germline, CDR1 is WSHSY and CDR2 SAAADI. The CDR3: CASRPGTSDEQYF. The CDR3 region has the DNA TGCGCCAGCAGACCCGGGACTAGCGACGAGCAGTACTTC.

The chain couples TRBV11-2 to TRBJ1-1; D is unclear. This CDR3 is 13 amino acids long. The V gene's germline CDR1 is SGHAT and CDR2 FQNNGV. V lost 0 bases and J 8 bases, leaving 10 bases between the germline ends. The DNA for the CDR3 is TGTGCCAGCAGCTTAGAGGCCCGACGGGAAGCTTTCTTT. It translates to CASSLEARREAFF.

The chain joins TRBV5-1 to TRBJ1-2; TRBD1 agrees at 7 bases. The CDR3 is 15 amino acids. From germline, CDR1 is SGHRS and CDR2 YFSETQ. V trimming: 0 bases; J trimming: 8 bases; junction bases outside the gene matches: 10. Written as DNA, the CDR3 is TGCGCCAGCAGCTTGGGAACGAACAGGGGAGTAGGCTACACCTTC. Translated: CASSLGTNRGVGYTF.

The genes are TRBV5-4 and TRBJ2-3, with 7 bases identical to TRBD2. Germline lookup yields CDR1 SGHNT and CDR2 YYREEE (reference sequence). V trimming: 0 bases; J trimming: 3 bases; junction bases outside the gene matches: 4. The CDR3 is 15 amino acids. CDR3 in amino acids: CASSLVSSGTDTQYF. The CDR3 DNA reads TGTGCCAGCAGCTTGGTATCTAGCGGAACAGATACGCAGTATTTT.

On this clone itself: This same CDR3 is encoded by further DNA sequences in the sample. The chain carries TRBV7-9 and TRBJ2-5; no clear D. CDR1 and CDR2 (germline): SEHNR, FQNEAQ (reference sequence). This CDR3 contains 13 residues. Trimming shortened V by 0 bases and J by 4 bases, and 6 bases separated the two germline ends. The CDR3 nucleotides read TGTGCCAGCAGCTTAGCTGGGATAGAGACCCAGTACTTC. It translates to CASSLAGIETQYF.

This clone was seen many times. This sequence joins TRBV2 and TRBJ1-2; 8 positions match TRBD1. The CDR3 has 13 residues. Germline V gene sequence: CDR1 SNHLY, CDR2 FYNNEI. J lost 4 bases, V lost 4 bases, and 2 bases had no gene match. CDR3 in amino acids: CASSGTGSYGYTF. DNA of the CDR3: TGTGCCAGCAGTGGGACAGGGAGCTATGGCTACACCTTC.

This clone occurred a few times. The CDR3: CASSLGAEAPSSYEQYF. CDR3 nucleotide sequence: TGTGCCAGCAGTTTAGGTGCCGAGGCACCAAGCTCCTACGAGCAGTACTTC. This chain joins TRBV28 and TRBJ2-7; D is uncertain. CDR3 length: 17 amino acids. V was cut by 2 bases and J by 0 bases, with 17 bases left in between. CDR1 and CDR2 from the germline V gene are MDHEN and SYDVKM.

This clone was found many times. The V call is TRBV4-3, the J call TRBJ2-3, with 8 bases that match TRBD2. CDR3 length equals 16 residues. V dropped 4 bases and J dropped 3; count of bases not matched to a gene: 9. Germline CDR1 is LGHNA and CDR2 is YSLEER. CDR3 sequence reads: CASSLGAGGRTDTQYF. The DNA for the CDR3 is TGCGCCAGCAGCCTCGGGGCGGGAGGAAGGACAGATACGCAGTATTTT.

A remark on this clone: The sample has other DNA sequences that encode this CDR3 too. The genes are TRBV2 and TRBJ2-5; 9 bases fit TRBD1. Trimming took 7 bases from V and 4 from J; bases not matched to a gene: 4. Per the germline V gene, CDR1 is SNHLY and CDR2 is FYNNEI. The CDR3 spans 13 residues. The CDR3 DNA reads as TGTGCCAGCACCGGGACAGGGCGAGAGACCCAGTACTTC. Translation: CASTGTGRETQYF.

This sequence joins TRBV6-1 and TRBJ1-5; 9 bases match TRBD1. This CDR3 is 14 amino acids long. Trimming at V came to 4 bases and at J to 7 bases, leaving 5 bases not matched to a gene. The germline gives CDR1 MNHNS, CDR2 SASEGT. CDR3: CASSGQGVGQPQHF. The CDR3 DNA reads as TGTGCCAGCAGTGGACAGGGGGTCGGACAGCCCCAGCATTTT.

The chain couples TRBV7-2 to TRBJ2-1; D possibly uses TRBD1 or TRBD2 (6 bases each). This CDR3 region has 14 residues. With 7 bases removed from V and 10 bases from J, the gap between germline ends came to 20 bases. Germline-derived CDR1 and CDR2 are SGHTA and FQGNSA. The CDR3 nucleotides read TGTGCCAGCACCGTGGGGGGCTCCGCCTTCGAGCAGTTCTTC. It specifies CASTVGGSAFEQFF.

This clone has only a few counts. This chain joins TRBV6-1 and TRBJ2-5; 8 bases fit TRBD2. V shed 4 bases and J 5 bases; nucleotides not matched to a gene: 15. CDR1 is MNHNS and CDR2 is SASEGT in the germline V gene. The CDR3 runs 17 residues. The CDR3 nucleotides are TGTGCCAGCAGTGTAGCCCCGGGAGGGGCGCAGGGTGAGACCCAGTACTTC. Translated: CASSVAPGGAQGETQYF.

Only a few counts were recorded for this clone. The rearrangement joins TRBV11-2 to TRBJ1-1, with unresolved D. The CDR3 covers 17 residues. V lost 2 bases and J 3 bases, leaving 19 bases between the germline ends. The germline V gene encodes CDR1 SGHAT and CDR2 FQNNGV. The CDR3 bases are TGTGCCAGCAGCTTATCAGCTTCATTTCGGCTTCACACTGAAGCTTTCTTT. Its translation: CASSLSASFRLHTEAFF.

The rearrangement uses TRBV2 and TRBJ2-3; weak D call: TRBD1 (6 bases). There are 14 residues in the CDR3. Germline V gene sequence: CDR1 SNHLY, CDR2 FYNNEI. Trimming cost V 5 bases and J 6 bases, with 15 bases left between them. Here the CDR3 DNA reads TGTGCCAGCAGTAGGGACACCGGCCCCGATACGCAGTATTTT. This translates into CASSRDTGPDTQYF. The whole variable domain, remainder taken from reference TRBV2 and TRBJ2-3, is EPEVTQTPSHQVTQMGQEVILRCVPISNHLYFYWYRQILGQKVEFLVSFYNNEISEKSEIFDDQFSVERPDGSNFTLKIRSTKLEDSAMYFCASSRDTGPDTQYFGPGTRLTVL.

This clone showed up many times. The V call is TRBV27, the J call TRBJ1-5; 7 bases are a match to TRBD1. CDR3 size: 14 residues. Germline CDR1 is MNHEY and CDR2 is SMNVEV (reference sequence). V dropped 6 bases and J dropped 3; count of bases not matched to a gene: 5. CDR3 DNA sequence: TGTGCCAGCAGACGGACAGGTCCCAATCAGCCCCAGCATTTT. Translating gives CASRRTGPNQPQHF.

There are many counts of this clone. The rearrangement joins TRBV5-4 to TRBJ2-1; the D is unclear. This CDR3 comprises 14 residues. Germline V gene lookup returns CDR1 SGHNT and CDR2 YYREEE (reference sequence). With 0 bases removed from V and 3 bases from J, the gap between germline ends came to 7 bases. CDR3 protein: CASSLGQVYNEQFF. CDR3 DNA: TGTGCCAGCAGCTTGGGGCAGGTCTACAATGAGCAGTTCTTC.

The chain uses TRBV2 and TRBJ2-7; no firm D call. Trimming pared 5 bases from V and 0 bases from J, leaving 11 bases between. CDR1 SNHLY and CDR2 FYNNEI come from the germline V gene. The CDR3 consists of 14 residues. The CDR3 DNA sequence: TGTGCCAGCAGTCCAACCCTAAGCTCCTACGAGCAGTACTTC. Its protein is CASSPTLSSYEQYF.

This chain connects TRBV9 to TRBJ1-5; D not resolved. V lost 4 bases to trimming and J lost 1 base, with 9 bases between them. The CDR3 consists of 14 residues. Germline assignment: CDR1 SGDLS and CDR2 YYNGEE. The CDR3 loop is CASSYTGSNQPQHF. The CDR3 coding sequence is TGTGCCAGCAGCTACACTGGAAGCAATCAGCCCCAGCATTTT.

This sequence joins TRBV27 and TRBJ2-3, with 10 nucleotides matching TRBD2. V lost 6 bases, J lost 6 bases, and 18 bases stayed unmatched. This CDR3 region has 18 residues. In germline, CDR1 is MNHEY, CDR2 SMNVEV (reference sequence). The CDR3: CASSRGTPTSGMGDTQYF. CDR3 nucleotides: TGTGCCAGCAGCCGTGGCACCCCAACTAGCGGGATGGGGGATACGCAGTATTTT.

V gene TRBV27 combines with J gene TRBJ2-7; TRBD2 is a possible D gene (5 bases). Trimming shortened V by 6 bases and J by 3 bases, and 18 bases separated the two germline ends. CDR3 length: 15 residues. Germline V CDR1 and CDR2: MNHEY, SMNVEV (reference sequence). CDR3 amino acids: CASRYGLSSNYEQYF. CDR3 nucleotide sequence: TGTGCCAGCAGGTATGGACTCTCCTCAAACTACGAGCAGTACTTC.

The chain couples TRBV19 to TRBJ2-6, with TRBD2 identical over 8 bases. The trim removed 4 bases at V and 1 base at J, leaving 6 bases unmatched. This CDR3 spans 17 amino acids. The V gene's germline CDR1 is LNHDA and CDR2 SQIVND (reference sequence). CDR3 residues: CASSTLAGKSGANVLTF. The CDR3 bases are TGTGCCAGTAGTACATTAGCGGGAAAGTCTGGGGCCAACGTCCTGACTTTC.

This clone was picked up one time. This chain connects TRBV6-6 to TRBJ2-7, with 7 bases identical to TRBD1. Losses at the gene ends were 7 bases for V and 9 bases for J; bases not matched to a gene: 12. The CDR3 contains 13 residues. Germline V gene lookup returns CDR1 MNHNY and CDR2 SVGAGI (reference sequence). CDR3 residues: CASNEQGTSRQYF. In nucleotides, the CDR3 is TGTGCCAGCAACGAACAGGGGACGTCCAGGCAGTACTTC.

The CDR3 here is CASSNLVAGGTQYF. The CDR3, as DNA: TGTGCCAGTAGTAACCTTGTCGCGGGTGGGACCCAGTACTTC. The chain recombines TRBV19 with TRBJ2-5, with D perhaps matching TRBD2 (5 bases). The V end was cut by 4 bases, the J end by 7 bases, with 16 bases between. This CDR3 comprises 14 residues. Germline V lookup: CDR1 LNHDA, CDR2 SQIVND (reference sequence).